This TCR beta chain was retrieved from a study of blood T cells in healthy people across ages (dated by TCRdb to 2015 to 2017). As for the study more broadly: Template switching captured roughly one uniquely barcoded TCR beta cDNA molecule per two T cells in model experiments. To track age-related changes in TCR beta repertoire diversity, the study relied on deep sequencing normalized with unique cDNA molecular identifiers. The donors were divided into four age groups: young (average approximately 17 years), middle-aged (approximately 39), aged (roughly 60) and long-lived (roughly 88). For two donors (one aged 18 to 29 and one aged 80 or older), the study analyzed two additional independent replicas of 1 million unique cDNA reads from the same blood draw.

CDR1 and CDR2, looked up from the germline V gene, are MDHEN and SYDVKM. The CDR3 sequence holds 15 residues, the cysteine and phenylalanine included. Left in the record is the CDR3 DNA by itself, 45 bases read in frame from the first base. Clipping removes 4 bases from V and 9 bases from J, with 12 as the unmatched junction base count. Donors were 40 or so systemically healthy Caucasian individuals from Russia aged about 6 to 100 years. Each donor gave roughly 11 milliliters of peripheral blood, drawn into EDTA-treated Vacutainer tubes. Ficoll-Paque density-gradient centrifugation was used to isolate PBMCs, with at least 7 million per sample. Trizol reagent was used to extract total RNA from the PBMCs, yielding at least 5.5 micrograms per sample. For every donor, an aliquot of PBMCs went through flow cytometry to measure the percentages of naive CD45RAhigh/CD27high T cells. This clonotype appeared a few times. Its antigen is still unknown. Base quality data are lacking; no much larger clone is found one base away.

Library construction relied on 5' RACE. Data came from an Illumina HiSeq 2500. The second PCR ran for roughly 7 to 11 cycles and used a J-beta primer mix along with a sample-barcoded 5' primer. Each TCR beta cDNA molecule received a unique molecular identifier from a template-switch 5' adaptor carrying 12 random nucleotides. At least 2.5 million CDR3-containing paired-end reads were obtained from each sample. First-strand cDNA synthesis was performed from all RNA using the Mint cDNA synthesis kit, with priming by a TRBC-specific oligonucleotide. All cDNA was treated with uracil-DNA glycosylase and then went through a first 18-cycle PCR with the universal primers M1SS and BC2_uni_R. Under the source paper's analysis protocol: Normalization of each sample was performed by random selection of 1 million high-quality reads, each carrying a distinct molecular identifier. Reads sharing molecular identifiers were discarded rather than binned into consensus sequences. MiTCR, set to a Q25 quality threshold and the strictest error-elimination algorithm, was used for CDR3 identification, clonotype clustering and error correction. Lower-bound total TCR beta diversity was estimated with a nonparametric unseen species model using Euler transformation. Clones were called with MiXCR by TCRdb after fastp trimmed the public reads at Q25, and only in-frame beta chains were retained. Merged by CDR3 protein, the rows form single entries marked with the most common genes and DNA. TCRdb, not the authors, supplied the V and J calls. This sample holds 750,000 to 1,000,000 distinct CDR3 sequences; about 28% were observed only once. The ten biggest clones cover roughly 10% of the sample.

The paper as a whole reports these results and caveats: Estimates of total diversity based on one million sequenced T cells were considered lower bounds and underestimates. The CMV infection status of donors was not known, potentially confounding age-related changes in expanded clonotypes. The long-lived group showed more naive CD4+ T cells, fewer expanded clones and increased TCR diversity than the aged group, suggesting age selection. Observed TCR beta diversity correlated strongly with the percentage of naive T cells measured by flow cytometry. Observed TCR beta diversity per million T cells fell roughly linearly with age, and a significant reduction was already apparent by age around 44. Conclusive comparison of naive and antigen-experienced compartments was prevented by the profiling of bulk unsorted PBMCs.

The same sample was also studied in work on T cells of mothers and their children. As the second study states: Nine systemically healthy Caucasian individuals, comprising three mothers and their six children, were included as donors. cDNA synthesis used all of the extracted RNA, with around 1.5 ug of RNA in each 15 ul reaction. In the second PCR, the M1S primer introduced both the sample barcodes and 2-4 random nucleotides. Over 9.5 million TCR beta CDR3 reads were obtained for each mother, and approximately 3.2 million reads were obtained for each child. Thymic selection shapes the output of TCR recombination in a similar way in related and unrelated pairs, and inherited differences have a minor effect. Normalized repertoire overlap was always slightly but never significantly higher in related than unrelated mother-child pairs. With a sensitivity of about 100 clones per million clonotypes, no persistent microchimeric T cell clones were detected. To look for features that set related mother-child pairs apart from unrelated individuals, the researchers ran deep NGS to compare the TCR beta repertoires of mothers and children. The mean age was roughly 44 +/- 4 years for the mothers and approximately 11 +/- 4 years for the children. After adapter ligation was performed with NEBNext reagents, the libraries were sequenced on an Illumina HiSeq 2000 with 100+100 nt paired-end reads. To avoid cross-contamination, the mother libraries and the child libraries were prepared a month apart and sequenced in separate runs. Between roughly 500,000 and 2,100,000 distinct TCR beta clonotypes were identified per donor. Naive TCR beta clonotypes were estimated from low-frequency clonotypes matched to each donor's FACS-determined naive share, without sorting.

The chain is encoded by TRBV28 joined to TRBJ1-5, and 7 junction bases match TRBD1. Sequenced input: blood. The TCR originated in a woman in her forties in good health. The CDR3 has the sequence CASSSGQAIRPPQHF. The sequenced DNA: TGTGCCAGCAGTTCAGGACAGGCCATTCGTCCGCCCCAGCATTTT.